At least ten counts were recorded for the clone carrying this T cell receptor (beta chain). Its specificity is unknown. The data derive from a study of regulatory T cells in long-lasting Graves disease. Findings of the study overall: Persistent disease preferred TRBV28, TRBJ1-2 and TRBJ2-5.

Arm-PCR with iRepertoire HTBI primers amplified the CDR3 regions for these TCR beta libraries. TCRdb processed the multiplex PCR reads anew with MiXCR; each CDR3 protein has one entry. The sample shows 200,000 to 250,000 distinct CDR3 sequences, 20% to 25% of them seen only once. The V end lost 0 bases, the J end lost 4 bases, and 7 bases lay between the germline ends. CDR1 is GTSNPN and CDR2 is SVGIG in the germline V gene (reference sequence). CDR3 length: 13 residues. Time point indicated: newly diagnosed GD, antithyroid drugs for less than 3 months. Making the TCR library involved RNA that had been extracted from PBMCs.

The source is a female donor with Graves disease. The chain couples TRBV30 to TRBJ2-1; a possible D gene is TRBD1 (5 bases). The sample consisted of peripheral blood mononuclear cells (PBMCs), taken at new diagnosis, from a patient treated with antithyroid drugs. The DNA for the CDR3 is TGTGCCTGGAGTGTACGACAGTACAATGAGCAGTTCTTC. Translating gives CAWSVRQYNEQFF.